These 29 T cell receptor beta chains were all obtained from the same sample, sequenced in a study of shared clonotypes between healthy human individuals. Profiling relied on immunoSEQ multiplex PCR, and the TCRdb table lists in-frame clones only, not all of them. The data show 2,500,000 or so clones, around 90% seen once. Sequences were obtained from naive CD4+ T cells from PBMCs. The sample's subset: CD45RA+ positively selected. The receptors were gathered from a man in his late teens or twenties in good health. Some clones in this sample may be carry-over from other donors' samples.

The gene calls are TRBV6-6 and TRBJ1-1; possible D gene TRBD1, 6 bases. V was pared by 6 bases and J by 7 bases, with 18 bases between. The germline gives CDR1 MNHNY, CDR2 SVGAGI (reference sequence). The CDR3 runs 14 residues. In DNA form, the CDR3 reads TGTGCCAGCAGCCAACAGGGTCCAACGGTTGAAGCTTTCTTT. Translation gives CASSQQGPTVEAFF.

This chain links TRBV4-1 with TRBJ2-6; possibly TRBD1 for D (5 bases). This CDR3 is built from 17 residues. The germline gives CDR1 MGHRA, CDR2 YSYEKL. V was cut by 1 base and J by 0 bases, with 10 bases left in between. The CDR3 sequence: CASSQGTLNSGANVLTF. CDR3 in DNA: TGCGCCAGCAGCCAAGGGACACTGAACTCTGGGGCCAACGTCCTGACTTTC.

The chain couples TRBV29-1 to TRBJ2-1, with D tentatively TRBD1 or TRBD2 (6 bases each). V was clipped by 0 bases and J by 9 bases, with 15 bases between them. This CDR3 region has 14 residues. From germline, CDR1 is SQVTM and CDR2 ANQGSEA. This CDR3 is CSVEDRSGGSEQFF. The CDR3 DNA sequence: TGCAGCGTTGAAGATCGGTCCGGGGGCAGTGAGCAGTTCTTC.

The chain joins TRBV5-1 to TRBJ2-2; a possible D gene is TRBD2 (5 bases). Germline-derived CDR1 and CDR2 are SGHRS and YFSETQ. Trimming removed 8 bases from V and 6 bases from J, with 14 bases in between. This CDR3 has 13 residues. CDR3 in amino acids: CASSDGESGELFF. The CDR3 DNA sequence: TGCGCCAGTAGTGACGGGGAGTCCGGGGAGCTGTTTTTT.

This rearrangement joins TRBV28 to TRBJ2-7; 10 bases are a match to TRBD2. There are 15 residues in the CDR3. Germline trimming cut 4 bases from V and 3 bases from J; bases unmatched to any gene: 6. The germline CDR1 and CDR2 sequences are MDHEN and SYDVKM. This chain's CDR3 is CASSSTSGTLYEQYF. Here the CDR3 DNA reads TGTGCCAGCAGTTCCACTAGCGGGACGCTCTACGAGCAGTACTTC. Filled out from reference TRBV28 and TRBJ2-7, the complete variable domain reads DVKVTQSSRYLVKRTGEKVFLECVQDMDHENMFWYRQDPGLGLRLIYFSYDVKMKEKGDIPEGYSVSREKKERFSLILESASTNQTSMYLCASSSTSGTLYEQYFGPGTRLTVT.

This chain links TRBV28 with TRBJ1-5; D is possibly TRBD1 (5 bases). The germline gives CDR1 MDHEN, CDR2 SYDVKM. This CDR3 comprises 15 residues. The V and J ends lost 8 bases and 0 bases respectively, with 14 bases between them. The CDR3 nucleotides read TGTGCCAGCGGGCGACAGAGATATAGCAATCAGCCCCAGCATTTT. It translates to CASGRQRYSNQPQHF.

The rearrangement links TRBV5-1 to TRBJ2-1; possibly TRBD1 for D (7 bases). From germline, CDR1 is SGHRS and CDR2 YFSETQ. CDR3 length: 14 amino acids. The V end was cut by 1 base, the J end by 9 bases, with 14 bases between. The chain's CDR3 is CASSLNQGGIEQFF. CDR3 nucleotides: TGCGCCAGCAGCTTGAACCAGGGGGGTATTGAGCAGTTCTTC.

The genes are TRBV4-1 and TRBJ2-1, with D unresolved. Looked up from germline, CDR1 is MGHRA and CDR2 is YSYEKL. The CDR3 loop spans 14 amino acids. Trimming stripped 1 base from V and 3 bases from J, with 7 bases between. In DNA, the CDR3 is TGCGCCAGCAGCCAAGGTTGGGGCTACAATGAGCAGTTCTTC. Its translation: CASSQGWGYNEQFF.

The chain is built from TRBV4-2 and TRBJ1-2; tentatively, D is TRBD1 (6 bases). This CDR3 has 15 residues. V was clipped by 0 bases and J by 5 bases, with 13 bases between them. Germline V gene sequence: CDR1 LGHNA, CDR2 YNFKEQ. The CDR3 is CASSQDRGRWYGYTF. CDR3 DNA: TGTGCCAGCAGCCAAGACAGGGGAAGGTGGTATGGCTACACCTTC.

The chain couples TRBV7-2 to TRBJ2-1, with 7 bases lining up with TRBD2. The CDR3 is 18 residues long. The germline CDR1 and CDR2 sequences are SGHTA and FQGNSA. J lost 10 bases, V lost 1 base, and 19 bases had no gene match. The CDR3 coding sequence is TGTGCCAGCAGCTTAGGAGGCGGGCTAGCGGCCCCTCCCCGAGAGCAGTTCTTC. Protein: CASSLGGGLAAPPREQFF.

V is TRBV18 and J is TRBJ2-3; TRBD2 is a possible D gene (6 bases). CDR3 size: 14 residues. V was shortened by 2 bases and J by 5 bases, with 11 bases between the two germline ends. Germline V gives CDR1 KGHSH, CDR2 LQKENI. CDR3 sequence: CASSPTQGGDTQYF. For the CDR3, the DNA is TGTGCCAGCTCACCAACTCAGGGAGGAGATACGCAGTATTTT.

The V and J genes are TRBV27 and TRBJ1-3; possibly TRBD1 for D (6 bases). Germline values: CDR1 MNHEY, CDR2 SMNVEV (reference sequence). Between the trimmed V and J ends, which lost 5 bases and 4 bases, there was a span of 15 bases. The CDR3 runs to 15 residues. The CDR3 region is CASSANRDIGNTIYF. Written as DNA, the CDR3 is TGTGCCAGCAGTGCCAACCGGGACATAGGAAACACCATATATTTT.

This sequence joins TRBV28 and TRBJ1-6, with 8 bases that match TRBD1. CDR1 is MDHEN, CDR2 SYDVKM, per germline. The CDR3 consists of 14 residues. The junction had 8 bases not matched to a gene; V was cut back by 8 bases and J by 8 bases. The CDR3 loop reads CASVKTGEHSPLHF. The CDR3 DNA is TGTGCCAGCGTAAAGACAGGGGAACATTCACCCCTCCACTTT. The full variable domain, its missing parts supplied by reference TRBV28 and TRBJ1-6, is DVKVTQSSRYLVKRTGEKVFLECVQDMDHENMFWYRQDPGLGLRLIYFSYDVKMKEKGDIPEGYSVSREKKERFSLILESASTNQTSMYLCASVKTGEHSPLHFGNGTRLTVT.

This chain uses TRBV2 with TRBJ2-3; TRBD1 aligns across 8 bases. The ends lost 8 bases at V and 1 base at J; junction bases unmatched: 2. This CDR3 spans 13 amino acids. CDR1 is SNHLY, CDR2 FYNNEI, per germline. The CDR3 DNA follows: TGTGCCAGCGCGACAGGGGGCACAGATACGCAGTATTTT. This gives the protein CASATGGTDTQYF.

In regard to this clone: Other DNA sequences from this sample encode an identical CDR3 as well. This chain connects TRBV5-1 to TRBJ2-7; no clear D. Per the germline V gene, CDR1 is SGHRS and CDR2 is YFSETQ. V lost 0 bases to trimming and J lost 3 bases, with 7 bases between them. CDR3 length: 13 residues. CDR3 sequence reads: CASSLASSYEQYF. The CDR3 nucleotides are TGCGCCAGCAGCTTGGCCTCGAGCTACGAGCAGTACTTC.

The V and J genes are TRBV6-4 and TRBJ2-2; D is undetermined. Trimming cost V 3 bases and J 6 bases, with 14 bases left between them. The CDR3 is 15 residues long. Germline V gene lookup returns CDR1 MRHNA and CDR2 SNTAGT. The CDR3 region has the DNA TGTGCCAGCAGTGAATGCAGGCCAACCGCCGGGGAGCTGTTTTTT. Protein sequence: CASSECRPTAGELFF.

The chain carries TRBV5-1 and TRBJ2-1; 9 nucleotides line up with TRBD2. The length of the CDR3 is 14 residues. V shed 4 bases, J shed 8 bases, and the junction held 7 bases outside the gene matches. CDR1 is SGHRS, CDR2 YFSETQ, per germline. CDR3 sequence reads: CASSLVGGRDEQFF. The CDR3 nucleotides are TGCGCCAGCAGCCTGGTGGGCGGGAGGGATGAGCAGTTCTTC.

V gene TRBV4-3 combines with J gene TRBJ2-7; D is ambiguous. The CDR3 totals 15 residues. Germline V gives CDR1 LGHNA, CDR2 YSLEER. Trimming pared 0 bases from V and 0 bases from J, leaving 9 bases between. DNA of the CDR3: TGCGCCAGCAGCCAAGATCAGACAAACTCCTACGAGCAGTACTTC. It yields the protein CASSQDQTNSYEQYF.

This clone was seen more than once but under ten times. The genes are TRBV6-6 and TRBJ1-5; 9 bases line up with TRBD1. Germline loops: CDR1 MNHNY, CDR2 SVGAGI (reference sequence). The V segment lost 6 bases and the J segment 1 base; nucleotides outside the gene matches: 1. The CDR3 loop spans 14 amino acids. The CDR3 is CASRTGGSNQPQHF. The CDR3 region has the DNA TGTGCCAGCAGGACAGGGGGGAGCAATCAGCCCCAGCATTTT.

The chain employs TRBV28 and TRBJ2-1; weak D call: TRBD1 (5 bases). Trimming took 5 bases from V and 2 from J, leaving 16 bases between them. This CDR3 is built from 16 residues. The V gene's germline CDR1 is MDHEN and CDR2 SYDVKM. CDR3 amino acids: CASSILRVVPYNEQFF. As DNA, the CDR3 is TGTGCCAGCAGTATACTCAGGGTCGTCCCCTACAATGAGCAGTTCTTC.

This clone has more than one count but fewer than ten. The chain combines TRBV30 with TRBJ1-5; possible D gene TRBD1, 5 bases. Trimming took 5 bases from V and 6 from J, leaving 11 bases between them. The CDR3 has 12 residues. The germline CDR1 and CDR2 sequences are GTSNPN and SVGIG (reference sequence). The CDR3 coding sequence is TGTGCCTGGGGGGACGCCAGTCAGCCCCAGCATTTT. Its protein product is CAWGDASQPQHF.

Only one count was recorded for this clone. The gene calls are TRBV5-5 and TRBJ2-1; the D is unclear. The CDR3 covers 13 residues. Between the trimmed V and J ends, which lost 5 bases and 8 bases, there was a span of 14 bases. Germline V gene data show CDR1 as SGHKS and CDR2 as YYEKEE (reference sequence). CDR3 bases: TGTGCCAGCAGTTACGACCTAGAGGATGAGCAGTTCTTC. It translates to CASSYDLEDEQFF.

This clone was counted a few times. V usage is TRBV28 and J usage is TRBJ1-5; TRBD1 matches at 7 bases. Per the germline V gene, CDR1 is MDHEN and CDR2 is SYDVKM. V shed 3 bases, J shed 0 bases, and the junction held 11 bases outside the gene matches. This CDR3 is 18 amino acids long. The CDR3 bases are TGTGCCAGCAGTTTTAAAGGGGGCTCGGGGTTTAGCAATCAGCCCCAGCATTTT. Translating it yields CASSFKGGSGFSNQPQHF.

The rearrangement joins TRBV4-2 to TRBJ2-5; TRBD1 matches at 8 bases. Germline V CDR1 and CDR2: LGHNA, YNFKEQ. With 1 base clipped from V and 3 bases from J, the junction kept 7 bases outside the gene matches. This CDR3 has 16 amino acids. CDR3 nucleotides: TGTGCCAGCAGCCAAGCGGGCAGGGGGCGAGAAGAGACCCAGTACTTC. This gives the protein CASSQAGRGREETQYF.

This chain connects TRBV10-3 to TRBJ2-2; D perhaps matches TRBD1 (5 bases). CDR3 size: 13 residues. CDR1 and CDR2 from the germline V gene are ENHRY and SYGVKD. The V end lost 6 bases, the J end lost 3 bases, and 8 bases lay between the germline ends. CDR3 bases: TGTGCCATCAGGGACACTTACACCGGGGAGCTGTTTTTT. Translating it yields CAIRDTYTGELFF.

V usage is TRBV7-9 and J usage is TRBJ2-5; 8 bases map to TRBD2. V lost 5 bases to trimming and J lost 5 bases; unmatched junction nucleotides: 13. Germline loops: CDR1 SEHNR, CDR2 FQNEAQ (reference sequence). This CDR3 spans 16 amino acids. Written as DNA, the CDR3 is TGTGCCAGCAGCACCGGGGGGGGCTTGAAGTTGGAGACCCAGTACTTC. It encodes CASSTGGGLKLETQYF.

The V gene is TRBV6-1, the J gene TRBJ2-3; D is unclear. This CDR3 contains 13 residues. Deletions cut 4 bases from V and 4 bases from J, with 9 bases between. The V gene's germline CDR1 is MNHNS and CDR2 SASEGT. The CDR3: CASSVALPDTQYF. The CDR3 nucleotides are TGTGCCAGCAGTGTGGCCCTACCAGATACGCAGTATTTT.

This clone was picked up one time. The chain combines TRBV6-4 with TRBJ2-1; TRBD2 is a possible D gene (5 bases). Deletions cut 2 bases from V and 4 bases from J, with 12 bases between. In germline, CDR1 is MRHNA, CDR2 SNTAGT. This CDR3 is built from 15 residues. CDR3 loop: CASSDRFRGYNEQFF. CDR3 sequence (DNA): TGTGCCAGCAGTGACCGATTCCGAGGGTACAATGAGCAGTTCTTC.

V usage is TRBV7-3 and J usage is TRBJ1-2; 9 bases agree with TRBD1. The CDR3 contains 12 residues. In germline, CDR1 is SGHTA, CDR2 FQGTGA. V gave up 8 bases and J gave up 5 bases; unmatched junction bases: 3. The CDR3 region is CASGTGRYGYTF. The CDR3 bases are TGTGCCAGCGGGACAGGGAGGTATGGCTACACCTTC.